The rows below give T cell receptor beta chains drawn from one sample of a study of PD-1 blockade in classical Hodgkin lymphoma. Profiled with immunoSEQ multiplex PCR; TCRdb holds only in-frame clones, not every one. The profile covers some 96,000 clones, with roughly 76% appearing a single time and roughly 15% taken by the ten largest. The sequences come from peripheral blood mononuclear cells (PBMCs), collected before the second cycle of nivolumab. The receptor set was obtained from a human donor with classical Hodgkin lymphoma. The CDR3 runs from the conserved cysteine through the conserved F or W. A D gene is named only where the DNA matches it firmly. The listing skips clone size in some rows; elsewhere it reads once, few, many or a size class.

len	abundance	v_gene	d_gene	j_gene	CDR3aa	CDR3nt
14	NA	TRBV5-6	TRBD1	TRBJ2-5	CASRAGTGRATQYF	TGTGCCAGCAGGGCCGGGACAGGGAGAGCGACCCAGTACTTC
15	NA	TRBV7-2	TRBD2	TRBJ2-7	CASSLGASGGWEQYF	TGTGCCAGCAGCTTGGGGGCTAGCGGGGGCTGGGAGCAGTACTTC
16	NA	TRBV27	TRBD2	TRBJ2-1	CASSNQGTSGYNEQFF	TGTGCCAGCAGCAACCAAGGGACTAGCGGTTACAATGAGCAGTTCTTC
16	NA	TRBV28	NA	TRBJ1-4	CASSSDWRGNDEKLFF	TGTGCCAGCAGCTCCGACTGGAGGGGAAACGATGAAAAACTGTTTTTT
16	NA	TRBV7-9	TRBD2	TRBJ2-3	CASSPHLAGGVDTQYF	TGTGCCAGCAGCCCACACCTAGCGGGAGGTGTAGATACGCAGTATTTT
15	NA	TRBV19	TRBD2	TRBJ2-1	CASSTIAGIGNEQFF	TGTGCCAGTAGTACAATAGCGGGAATCGGTAATGAGCAGTTCTTC
13	once	TRBV7-3	NA	TRBJ1-4	CASSLNRDEKLFF	TGTGCCAGCAGCCTAAACAGGGATGAAAAACTGTTTTTT
13	NA	TRBV5-1	NA	TRBJ1-2	CASSLDRDYGYTF	TGCGCCAGCAGCTTGGACAGGGACTATGGCTACACCTTC
18	NA	TRBV19	TRBD2	TRBJ2-7	CASSTELAGGLSSYEQYF	TGTGCCAGTAGTACCGAACTAGCGGGAGGGCTCAGCTCCTACGAGCAGTACTTC
14	NA	TRBV9	TRBD1	TRBJ1-1	CASTSKPGGTEAFF	TGTGCCAGCACCTCCAAGCCAGGGGGCACTGAAGCTTTCTTT
14	NA	TRBV7-2	NA	TRBJ2-7	CASSLGDGSYEQYF	TGTGCCAGCAGCTTGGGGGACGGATCCTACGAGCAGTACTTC
13	NA	TRBV6-5	TRBD1	TRBJ1-3	CASRQGPGNTIYF	TGTGCCAGCAGACAGGGGCCTGGAAACACCATATATTTT
16	NA	TRBV7-2	TRBD2	TRBJ2-7	CASSFPASGSSYEQYF	TGTGCCAGCAGCTTCCCGGCTAGCGGGAGCTCCTACGAGCAGTACTTC
14	few	TRBV10-3	NA	TRBJ2-5	CAISEGEQQETQYF	TGTGCCATCAGTGAGGGGGAGCAACAAGAGACCCAGTACTTC
13	NA	TRBV7-9	TRBD1	TRBJ1-2	CASSIRQGYGYTF	TGTGCCAGCAGCATCCGACAGGGTTATGGCTACACCTTC
14	NA	TRBV19	NA	TRBJ2-3	CASSILGYTDTQYF	TGTGCCAGTAGTATTCTGGGTTATACAGATACGCAGTATTTT
13	NA	TRBV27	NA	TRBJ1-2	CASASLDRSGYTF	TGTGCCAGCGCCTCCTTGGACAGATCAGGCTACACCTTC
14	NA	TRBV5-1	NA	TRBJ2-3	CASSLGDSTDTQYF	TGCGCCAGCAGCTTAGGGGACAGCACAGATACGCAGTATTTT
13	NA	TRBV29-1	NA	TRBJ1-2	CSVEETEGDGYTF	TGCAGCGTTGAAGAGACAGAGGGGGATGGCTACACCTTC
14	NA	TRBV11-3	NA	TRBJ2-7	CASSSGTSRSQQYF	TGTGCCAGCAGCTCCGGGACCTCCCGGTCACAGCAGTACTTC
15	NA	TRBV4-1	NA	TRBJ1-2	CASSQDAGVYYGYTF	TGCGCCAGCAGCCAAGATGCGGGGGTTTACTATGGCTACACCTTC
15	NA	TRBV7-8	NA	TRBJ2-7	CASSLRPQSSYEQYF	TGTGCCAGCAGCTTACGACCCCAAAGCTCCTACGAGCAGTACTTC